These 14 T cell receptor beta chains were all obtained from the same sample, sequenced in a study of CD8+CD57+ T cells in acquired aplastic anemia. It was genomic DNA that served as the template for profiling TCR beta VDJ and CDR3. MiXCR, run by TCRdb on the reads, gives a single entry per CDR3 protein. The sample includes 200,000 or so distinct CDR3 sequences, roughly half of them seen just once. Whoever was chosen for sequencing had shown CD8+CD57+ cell expansion by flow cytometry. What was sequenced was sorted CD4+, CD8+, or CD8+CD57+ T cells (not recorded which) from PBMCs. Receptor source: a human donor with aplastic anemia.

The sample holds many counts of this clonotype. The chain uses TRBV7-9 and TRBJ2-7; D ambiguous. The germline V gene encodes CDR1 SEHNR and CDR2 FQNEAQ (reference sequence). The CDR3 contains 12 residues. Trimming removed 6 bases at V and 5 bases at J, with 11 bases between. CDR3 in amino acids: CASSLQWDEQYF. The CDR3 DNA follows: TGTGCCAGCAGTTTACAGTGGGACGAGCAGTACTTC.

This clonotype is medium-sized. The rearrangement uses TRBV20-1 and TRBJ1-2; D is unresolved. Germline lookup yields CDR1 DFQATT and CDR2 SNEGSKA (reference sequence). V was trimmed by 6 bases and J by 2 bases, leaving 10 bases between them. The CDR3 spans 12 residues. As DNA, the CDR3 is TGCAGTGCCTACCAGTTAAACTATGGCTACACCTTC. It specifies CSAYQLNYGYTF.

The chain joins TRBV7-8 to TRBJ2-7, with D tentatively TRBD2 (6 bases). Per germline, CDR1 SGHVS and CDR2 FQNEAQ. The V end lost 2 bases, the J end lost 5 bases, and 13 bases lay between the germline ends. CDR3 length: 14 amino acids. CDR3 sequence: CASSLRDSRDEQYF. CDR3 sequence (DNA): TGTGCCAGCAGCTTACGGGACTCGCGGGACGAGCAGTACTTC.

The chain's CDR3 is CASSDWGPSGEQYF. The CDR3 DNA is TGCGCCAGCAGTGACTGGGGGCCCTCGGGGGAGCAGTACTTC. The chain links TRBV10-1 to TRBJ2-7; a weak D match, TRBD1 (6 bases). The ends were cut back, 3 bases at V and 7 bases at J, with 16 bases in the middle. This CDR3 comprises 14 residues. Germline CDR1 WNHNN, CDR2 SYGVQD (reference sequence).

This clonotype was seen many times. The V call is TRBV19, the J call TRBJ1-2, with TRBD1 matching 7 bases. Looked up from germline, CDR1 is LNHDA and CDR2 is SQIVND (reference sequence). The V and J ends lost 5 bases and 4 bases, in that order; junction bases with no gene match: 13. The length of the CDR3 is 16 residues. CDR3: CASSRTGSKLGYGYTF. CDR3 nucleotides: TGTGCCAGTAGTCGGACAGGATCCAAACTCGGCTATGGCTACACCTTC.

This chain connects TRBV4-2 to TRBJ2-2; D gene uncertain. The CDR3 runs to 12 residues. Germline values: CDR1 LGHNA, CDR2 YNFKEQ. Trimming removed 2 bases from V and 6 bases from J, with 4 bases in between. The CDR3 nucleotides read TGTGCCAGCAGCCAATCGGCCGGGGAGCTGTTTTTT. It encodes CASSQSAGELFF.

The chain's CDR3 is CASSLVVSNTGELFF. DNA for the CDR3: TGTGCCAGCAGCTTAGTCGTTTCGAACACCGGGGAGCTGTTTTTT. The gene calls are TRBV7-6 and TRBJ2-2; D gene uncertain. CDR1 SGHVS and CDR2 FNYEAQ come from the germline V gene. The CDR3 sequence is 15 residues long. V lost 1 base, J lost 0 bases, and 6 bases lay in between. Variable domain in full (rest from reference TRBV7-6 and TRBJ2-2): GAGVSQSPRYKVTKRGQDVALRCDPISGHVSLYWYRQALGQGPEFLTYFNYEAQQDKSGLPNDRFSAERPEGSISTLTIQRTEQRDSAMYRCASSLVVSNTGELFFGEGSRLTVL.

Worth noting for this clonotype: A junction boundary mismatches the germline segment, possibly from a read error. This chain connects TRBV7-3 to TRBJ2-2, with a tentative D call TRBD2 (6 bases). The CDR3 is 15 residues long. The germline V gene encodes CDR1 SGHTA and CDR2 FQGTGA. CDR3 coding DNA: TGCGCCAGCAGCTTAATGCGGGATGGCACCGGGGAGCTGTTTTTT. Translating it yields CASSLMRDGTGELFF. Looking up the rest from reference TRBV7-3 and TRBJ2-2 gives the full variable domain: GAGVSQTPSNKVTEKGKYVELRCDPISGHTALYWYRQSLGQGPEFLIYFQGTGAADDSGLPNDRFFAVRPEGSVSTLKIQRTERGDSAVYLCASSLMRDGTGELFFGEGSRLTVL.

This clonotype was counted at least ten times. The gene calls are TRBV4-3 and TRBJ2-5, with a possible D match to TRBD2 (6 bases). The CDR3 is made up of 16 amino acids. The V gene's germline CDR1 is LGHNA and CDR2 YSLEER. Trimming left V 5 bases short and J 1 base short, with 17 bases between. The CDR3 DNA reads as TGCGCCAGCAGCGTACGCAGGGCGGGACCCCAAGAGACCCAGTACTTC. The encoded protein is CASSVRRAGPQETQYF.

This clonotype was picked up many times. The V gene is TRBV7-2, the J gene TRBJ1-1; TRBD1 matches at 7 bases. This CDR3 has 15 amino acids. Germline-derived CDR1 and CDR2 are SGHTA and FQGNSA. The J segment lost 2 bases and the V segment lost 5 bases, leaving 8 bases of the junction unmatched. CDR3 amino acids: CASSSRGNLNTEAFF. CDR3 nucleotides: TGTGCCAGCAGCAGCAGGGGGAACCTTAACACTGAAGCTTTCTTT.

Of note for this clonotype: Likely a read error: the CDR3 ends without its conserved phenylalanine or tryptophan. The rearrangement uses TRBV2 and TRBJ1-1, with D perhaps TRBD1 (5 bases). The CDR3 consists of 12 residues. The V gene's germline CDR1 is SNHLY and CDR2 FYNNEI. The V gene lost 3 bases and the J gene lost 9 bases, with 11 bases spanning the gap. The CDR3 is CASSETGRQAFL. In DNA form, the CDR3 reads TGTGCCAGCAGTGAGACGGGGCGTCAAGCTTTCCTT.

This clonotype was seen ten or more times. The rearrangement uses TRBV10-1 and TRBJ2-5, with D possibly TRBD2 on 6 matching bases. There are 12 residues in the CDR3. With 0 bases removed from V and 7 bases from J, the gap between germline ends came to 6 bases. Germline CDR1 WNHNN, CDR2 SYGVQD (reference sequence). CDR3 nucleotides: TGCGCCAGCAGTGAGTCGGGGGGGACCCAGTACTTC. It codes for CASSESGGTQYF.

This clonotype was counted once. J is TRBJ1-5 and V is TRBV20-1; no clear D. Trimming removed 6 bases from V and 0 bases from J, with 9 bases in between. The CDR3 covers 13 residues. Germline CDR1 and CDR2: DFQATT and SNEGSKA (reference sequence). In DNA form, the CDR3 reads TGCAGTGCCTTGTCCTATAGCAATCAGCCCCAGCATTTT. As protein: CSALSYSNQPQHF.

This clonotype was found once. The chain carries TRBV14 and TRBJ1-1; tentatively, D is TRBD1 (5 bases). CDR1 is SGHDN and CDR2 is FVKESK in the germline V gene. V lost 4 bases and J 7 bases, leaving 16 bases between the germline ends. This CDR3 has 14 amino acids. Written as DNA, the CDR3 is TGTGCCAGCAGCCGAACCGGGACGGCTTTTGAAGCTTTCTTT. Translating gives CASSRTGTAFEAFF.